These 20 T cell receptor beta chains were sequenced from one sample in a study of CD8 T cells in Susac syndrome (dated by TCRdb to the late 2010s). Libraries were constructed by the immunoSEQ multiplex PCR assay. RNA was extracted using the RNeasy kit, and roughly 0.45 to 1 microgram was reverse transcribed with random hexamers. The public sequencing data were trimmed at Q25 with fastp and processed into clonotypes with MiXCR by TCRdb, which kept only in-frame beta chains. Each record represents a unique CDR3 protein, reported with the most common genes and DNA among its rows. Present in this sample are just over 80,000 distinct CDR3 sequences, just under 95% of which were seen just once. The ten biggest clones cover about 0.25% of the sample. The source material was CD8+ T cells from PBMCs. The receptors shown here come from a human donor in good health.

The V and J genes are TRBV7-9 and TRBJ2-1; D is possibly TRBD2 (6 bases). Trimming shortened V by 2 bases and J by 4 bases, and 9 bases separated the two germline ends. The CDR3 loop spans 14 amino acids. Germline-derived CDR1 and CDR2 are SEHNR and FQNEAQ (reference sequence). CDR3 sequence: CASSLNAGYNEQFF. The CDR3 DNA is TGTGCCAGCAGCTTAAATGCGGGATACAATGAGCAGTTCTTC.

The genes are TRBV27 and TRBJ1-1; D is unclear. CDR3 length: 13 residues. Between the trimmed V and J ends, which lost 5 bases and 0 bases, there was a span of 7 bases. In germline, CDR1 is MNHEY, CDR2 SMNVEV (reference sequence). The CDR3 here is CASSRIMNTEAFF. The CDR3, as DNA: TGTGCCAGCAGTCGGATTATGAACACTGAAGCTTTCTTT.

The CDR3 region has the DNA TGTGCCAGCAGCTTGAAGCAGGGGGACCCTGATGAGCAGTTCTTC. Translating it yields CASSLKQGDPDEQFF. The chain couples TRBV5-4 to TRBJ2-1, with 7 bases matching TRBD1. In germline, CDR1 is SGHNT, CDR2 YYREEE (reference sequence). CDR3 length: 15 residues. V dropped 1 base and J dropped 8; count of bases not matched to a gene: 9.

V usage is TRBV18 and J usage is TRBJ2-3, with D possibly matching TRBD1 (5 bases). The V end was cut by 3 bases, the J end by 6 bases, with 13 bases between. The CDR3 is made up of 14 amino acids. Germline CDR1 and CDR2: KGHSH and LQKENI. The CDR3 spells CASSPQGFLDTQYF. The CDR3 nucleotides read TGTGCCAGCTCACCTCAGGGCTTCCTTGATACGCAGTATTTT.

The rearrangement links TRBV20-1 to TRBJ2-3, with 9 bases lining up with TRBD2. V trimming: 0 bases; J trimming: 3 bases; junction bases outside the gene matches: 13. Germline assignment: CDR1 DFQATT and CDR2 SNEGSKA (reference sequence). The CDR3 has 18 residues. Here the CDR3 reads CSARDDASGGLWTDTQYF. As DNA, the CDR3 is TGCAGTGCTAGAGATGATGCCAGCGGGGGGCTTTGGACAGATACGCAGTATTTT.

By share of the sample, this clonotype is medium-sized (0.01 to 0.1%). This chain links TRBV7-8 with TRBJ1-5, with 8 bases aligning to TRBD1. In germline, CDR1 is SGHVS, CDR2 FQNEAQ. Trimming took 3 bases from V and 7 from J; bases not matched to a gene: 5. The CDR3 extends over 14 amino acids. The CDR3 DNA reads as TGTGCCAGCAGCTTGGACAGGGACCGGCAGCCCCAGCATTTT. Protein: CASSLDRDRQPQHF.

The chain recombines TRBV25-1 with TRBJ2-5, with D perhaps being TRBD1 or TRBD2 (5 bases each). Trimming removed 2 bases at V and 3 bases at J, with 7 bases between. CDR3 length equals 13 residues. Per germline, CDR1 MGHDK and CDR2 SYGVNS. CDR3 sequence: CASSELGEETQYF. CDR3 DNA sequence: TGTGCCAGCAGTGAACTGGGGGAAGAGACCCAGTACTTC.

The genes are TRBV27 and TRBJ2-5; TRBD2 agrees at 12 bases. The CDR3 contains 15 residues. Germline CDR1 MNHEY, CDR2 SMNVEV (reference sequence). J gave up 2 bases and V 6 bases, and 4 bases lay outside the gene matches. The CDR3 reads CASSTLAGGQETQYF. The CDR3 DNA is TGTGCCAGCAGCACACTAGCGGGGGGACAAGAGACCCAGTACTTC.

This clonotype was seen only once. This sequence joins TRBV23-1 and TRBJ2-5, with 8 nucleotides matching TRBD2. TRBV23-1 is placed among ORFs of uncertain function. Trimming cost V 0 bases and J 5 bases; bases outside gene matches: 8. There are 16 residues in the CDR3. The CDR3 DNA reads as TGCGCCAGCAGTCAATCTAGCGGGGAAAGTCCTGAGACCCAGTACTTC. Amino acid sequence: CASSQSSGESPETQYF.

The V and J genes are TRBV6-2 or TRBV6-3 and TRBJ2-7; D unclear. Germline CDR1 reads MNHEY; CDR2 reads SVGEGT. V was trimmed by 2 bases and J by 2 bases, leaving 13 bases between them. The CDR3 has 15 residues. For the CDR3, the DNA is TGTGCCAGCAGTTACGGGTCAGCTCCCACCTACGAGCAGTACTTC. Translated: CASSYGSAPTYEQYF.

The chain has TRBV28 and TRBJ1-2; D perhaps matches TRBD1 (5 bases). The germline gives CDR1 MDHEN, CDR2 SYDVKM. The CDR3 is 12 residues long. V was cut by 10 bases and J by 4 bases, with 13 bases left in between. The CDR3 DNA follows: TGTGCCACCCTAAAAACAGGCTATGGCTACACCTTC. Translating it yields CATLKTGYGYTF.

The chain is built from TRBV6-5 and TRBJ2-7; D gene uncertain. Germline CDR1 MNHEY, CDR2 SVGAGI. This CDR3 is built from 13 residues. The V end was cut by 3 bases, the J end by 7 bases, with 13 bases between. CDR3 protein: CASSYSAGEEQYV. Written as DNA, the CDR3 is TGTGCCAGCAGTTATTCGGCAGGTGAAGAGCAGTACGTC.

The CDR3, as DNA: TGTGCCACCAGTGATGGGAGTGGCGAGCAGTACGTC. Translating it yields CATSDGSGEQYV. This chain uses TRBV24-1 with TRBJ2-7; TRBD2 is a possible D gene (5 bases). This CDR3 has 12 residues. The V gene lost 3 bases and the J gene lost 6 bases, with 8 bases spanning the gap. CDR1 is KGHDR, CDR2 SFDVKD, per germline.

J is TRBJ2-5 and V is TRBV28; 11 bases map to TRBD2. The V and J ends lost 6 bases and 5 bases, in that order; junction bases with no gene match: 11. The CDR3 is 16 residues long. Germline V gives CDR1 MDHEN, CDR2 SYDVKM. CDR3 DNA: TGTGCCAGCAGCGGCTGGGGTAGCGGGAGGGAGGAGACCCAGTACTTC. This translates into CASSGWGSGREETQYF. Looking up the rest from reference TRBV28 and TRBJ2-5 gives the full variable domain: DVKVTQSSRYLVKRTGEKVFLECVQDMDHENMFWYRQDPGLGLRLIYFSYDVKMKEKGDIPEGYSVSREKKERFSLILESASTNQTSMYLCASSGWGSGREETQYFGPGTRLLVL.

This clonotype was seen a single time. CDR3 residues: CASTGRFGNQPQHF. The CDR3 DNA reads TGTGCCAGCACCGGGAGATTCGGCAATCAGCCCCAGCATTTT. The chain uses TRBV28 and TRBJ1-5; D is unclear. In germline, CDR1 is MDHEN, CDR2 SYDVKM. This CDR3 contains 14 residues. Trimming removed 7 bases at V and 2 bases at J, with 12 bases between.

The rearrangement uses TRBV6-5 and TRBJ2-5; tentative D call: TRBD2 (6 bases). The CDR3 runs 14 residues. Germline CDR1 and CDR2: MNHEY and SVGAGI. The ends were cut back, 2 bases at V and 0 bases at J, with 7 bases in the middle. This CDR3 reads CASSYAGNQETQYF. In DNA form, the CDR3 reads TGTGCCAGCAGTTACGCGGGGAACCAAGAGACCCAGTACTTC.

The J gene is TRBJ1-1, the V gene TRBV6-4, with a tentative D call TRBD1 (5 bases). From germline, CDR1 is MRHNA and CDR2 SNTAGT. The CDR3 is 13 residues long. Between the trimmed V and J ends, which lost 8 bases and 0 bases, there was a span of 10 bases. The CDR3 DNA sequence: TGTGCCAGCTTTGGGGGGATGAACACTGAAGCTTTCTTT. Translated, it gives CASFGGMNTEAFF.

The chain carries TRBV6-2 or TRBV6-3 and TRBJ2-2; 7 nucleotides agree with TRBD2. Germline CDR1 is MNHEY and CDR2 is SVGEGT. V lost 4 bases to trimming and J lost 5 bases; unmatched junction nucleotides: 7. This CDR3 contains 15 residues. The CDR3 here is CASSSIGGMTGELFF. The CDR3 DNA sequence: TGTGCCAGCAGTTCGATCGGGGGGATGACCGGGGAGCTGTTTTTT.

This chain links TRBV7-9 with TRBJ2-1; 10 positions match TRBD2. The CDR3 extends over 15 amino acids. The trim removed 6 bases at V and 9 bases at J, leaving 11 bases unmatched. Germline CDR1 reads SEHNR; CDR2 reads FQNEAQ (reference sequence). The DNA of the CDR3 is TGTGCCAGCAGGGCCCCATATAGCGGGAGGCCTGAGCAGTTCTTC. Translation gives CASRAPYSGRPEQFF.

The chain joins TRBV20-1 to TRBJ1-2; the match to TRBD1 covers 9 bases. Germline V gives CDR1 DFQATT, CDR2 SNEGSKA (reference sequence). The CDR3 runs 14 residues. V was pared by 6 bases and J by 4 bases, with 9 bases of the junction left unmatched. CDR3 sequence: CSARDRERVYGYTF. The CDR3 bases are TGCAGTGCCCGGGACAGGGAACGGGTCTATGGCTACACCTTC.